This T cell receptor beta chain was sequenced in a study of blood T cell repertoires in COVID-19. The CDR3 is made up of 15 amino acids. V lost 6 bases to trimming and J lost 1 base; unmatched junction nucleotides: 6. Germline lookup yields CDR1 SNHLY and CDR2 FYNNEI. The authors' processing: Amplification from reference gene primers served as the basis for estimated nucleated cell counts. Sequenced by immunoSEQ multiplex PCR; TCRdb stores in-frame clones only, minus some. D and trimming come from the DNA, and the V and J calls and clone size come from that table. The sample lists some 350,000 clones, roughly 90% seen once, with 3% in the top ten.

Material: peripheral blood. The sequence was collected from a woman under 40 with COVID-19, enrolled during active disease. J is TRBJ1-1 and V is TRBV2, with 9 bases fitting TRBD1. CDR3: CASRALGQGNTEAFF. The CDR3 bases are TGTGCCAGCAGAGCCCTGGGACAGGGGAACACTGAAGCTTTCTTT.